A selection of T cell receptor beta chains follows, all from one sample in a study of PD-L1 blockade in urothelial cancer. This table comes from immunoSEQ multiplex PCR, and its TCRdb copy is limited to in-frame clones, with some not included. In the table there are some 35,000 clones, 65% to 85% of which are singletons. Sequences were derived from PBMCs, sampled around atezolizumab (anti-PD-L1) treatment. The receptors were sampled from a man aged 60 to 75 with urothelial cancer. CDR3s include the opening cysteine and the closing phenylalanine or tryptophan. Fields, in order: V gene, D gene, J gene, CDR3 protein, CDR3 DNA. The D gene is left open where the match is weak.

V gene: TRBV6-5; D gene: TRBD1; J gene: TRBJ1-2; CDR3 protein: CASRTGFGDGYTF; CDR3 DNA: TGTGCCAGTAGGACAGGGTTTGGGGATGGCTACACCTTC
V gene: TRBV6-1; D gene: .; J gene: TRBJ1-6; CDR3 protein: CASVVSPGNSPLHF; CDR3 DNA: TGTGCCAGCGTGGTTTCCCCGGGGAATTCACCCCTCCACTTT
V gene: TRBV10-3; D gene: .; J gene: TRBJ2-3; CDR3 protein: CAISEQGDTQYF; CDR3 DNA: TGTGCCATCAGTGAGCAGGGAGATACGCAGTATTTT
V gene: TRBV6-1; D gene: .; J gene: TRBJ2-3; CDR3 protein: CASSEGRRGWTDTQYF; CDR3 DNA: TGTGCCAGCAGTGAAGGCCGGAGGGGCTGGACAGATACGCAGTATTTT
V gene: TRBV30; D gene: TRBD1; J gene: TRBJ2-7; CDR3 protein: CAWTRDSVSYEQYF; CDR3 DNA: TGTGCCTGGACTAGGGACAGCGTCTCCTACGAGCAGTACTTC
V gene: TRBV14; D gene: .; J gene: TRBJ2-2; CDR3 protein: CASSRLGQNTGELFF; CDR3 DNA: TGTGCCAGCAGCCGATTAGGACAGAACACCGGGGAGCTGTTTTTT
V gene: TRBV18; D gene: TRBD1; J gene: TRBJ1-3; CDR3 protein: CASSPGQGVRSGGNTIYF; CDR3 DNA: TGTGCCAGCTCACCGGGACAGGGTGTACGTTCGGGTGGAAACACCATATATTTT
V gene: TRBV28; D gene: .; J gene: TRBJ1-2; CDR3 protein: CASSSTGSNYGYTF; CDR3 DNA: TGTGCCAGCAGTTCAACGGGGTCTAACTATGGCTACACCTTC
V gene: TRBV9; D gene: .; J gene: TRBJ1-2; CDR3 protein: CASSVATGVYGYTF; CDR3 DNA: TGTGCCAGCAGCGTAGCTACCGGGGTTTATGGCTACACCTTC
V gene: TRBV11-2; D gene: .; J gene: TRBJ2-3; CDR3 protein: CASSFSTDTQYF; CDR3 DNA: TGTGCCAGCAGCTTTTCGACAGATACGCAGTATTTT
V gene: TRBV30; D gene: TRBD1; J gene: TRBJ2-7; CDR3 protein: CAWSVKGGAIEQYF; CDR3 DNA: TGTGCCTGGAGTGTAAAAGGGGGCGCTATCGAGCAGTACTTC
V gene: TRBV10-3; D gene: TRBD1; J gene: TRBJ1-5; CDR3 protein: CASIDREGQPQHF; CDR3 DNA: TGTGCCAGCATCGACAGGGAAGGTCAGCCCCAGCATTTT
V gene: TRBV5-1; D gene: TRBD1; J gene: TRBJ2-5; CDR3 protein: CASSLVDREETQYF; CDR3 DNA: TGCGCCAGCAGCTTGGTCGACAGGGAAGAGACCCAGTACTTC
V gene: TRBV11-2; D gene: .; J gene: TRBJ1-1; CDR3 protein: CASSPHLNTEAFF; CDR3 DNA: TGTGCCAGCAGCCCTCACCTAAACACTGAAGCTTTCTTT
V gene: TRBV5-6; D gene: .; J gene: TRBJ1-1; CDR3 protein: CASSLADSFTEAFF; CDR3 DNA: TGTGCCAGCAGCTTGGCCGACAGTTTCACTGAAGCTTTCTTT
V gene: TRBV30; D gene: TRBD2; J gene: TRBJ2-7; CDR3 protein: CAWSNPSGGLNYEQYF; CDR3 DNA: TGTGCCTGGAGTAACCCTTCGGGGGGGCTTAACTACGAGCAGTACTTC
V gene: TRBV5-4; D gene: .; J gene: TRBJ2-2; CDR3 protein: CASSRGQSNTGELFF; CDR3 DNA: TGTGCCAGCAGCCGCGGACAGTCGAACACCGGGGAGCTGTTTTTT
V gene: TRBV30; D gene: TRBD1; J gene: TRBJ1-2; CDR3 protein: CAWSSTTGLGYTF; CDR3 DNA: TGTGCCTGGAGTTCAACGACAGGGCTAGGCTACACCTTC